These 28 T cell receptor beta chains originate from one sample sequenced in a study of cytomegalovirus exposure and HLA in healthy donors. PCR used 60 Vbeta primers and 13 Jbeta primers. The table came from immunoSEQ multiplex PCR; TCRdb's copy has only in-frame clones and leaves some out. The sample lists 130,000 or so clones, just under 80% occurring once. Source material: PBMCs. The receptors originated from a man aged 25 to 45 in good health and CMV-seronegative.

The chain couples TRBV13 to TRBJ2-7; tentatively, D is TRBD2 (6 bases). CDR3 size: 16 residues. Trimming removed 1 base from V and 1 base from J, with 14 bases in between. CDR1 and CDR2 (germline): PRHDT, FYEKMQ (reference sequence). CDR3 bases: TGTGCCAGCAGCTTAGCGGGGCTAGCGCGGTCCTACGAGCAGTACTTC. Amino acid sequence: CASSLAGLARSYEQYF.

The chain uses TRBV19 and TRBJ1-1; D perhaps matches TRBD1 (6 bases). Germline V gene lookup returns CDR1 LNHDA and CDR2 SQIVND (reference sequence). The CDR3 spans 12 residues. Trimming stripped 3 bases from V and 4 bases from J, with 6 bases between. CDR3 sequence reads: CASSIRGTEAFF. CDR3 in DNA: TGTGCCAGTAGTATCAGGGGCACTGAAGCTTTCTTT.

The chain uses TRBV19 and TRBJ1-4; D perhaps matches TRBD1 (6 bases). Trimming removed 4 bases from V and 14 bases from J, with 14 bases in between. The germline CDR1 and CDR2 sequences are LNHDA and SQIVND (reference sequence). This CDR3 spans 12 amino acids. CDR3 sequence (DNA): TGTGCCAGTAGTACCACCGGGGACAAGCTGTTTTTT. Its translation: CASSTTGDKLFF.

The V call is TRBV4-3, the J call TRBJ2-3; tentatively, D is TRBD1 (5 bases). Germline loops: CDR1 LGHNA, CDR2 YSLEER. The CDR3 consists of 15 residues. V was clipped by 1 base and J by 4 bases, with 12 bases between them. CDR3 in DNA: TGCGCCAGCAGCCAAGGACAGACCTGGGCAGATACGCAGTATTTT. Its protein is CASSQGQTWADTQYF.

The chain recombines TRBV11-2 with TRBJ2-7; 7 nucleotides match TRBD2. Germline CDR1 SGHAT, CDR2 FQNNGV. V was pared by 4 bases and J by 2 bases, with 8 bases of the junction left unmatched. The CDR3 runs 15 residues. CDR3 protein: CASSSIAGLTYEQYF. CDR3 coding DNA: TGTGCCAGCAGCTCCATAGCGGGCCTCACCTACGAGCAGTACTTC.

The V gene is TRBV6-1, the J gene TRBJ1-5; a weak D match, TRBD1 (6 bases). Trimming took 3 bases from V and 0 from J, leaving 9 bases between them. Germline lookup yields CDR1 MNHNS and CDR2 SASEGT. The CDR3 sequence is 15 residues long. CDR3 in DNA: TGTGCCAGCAGTGAGGGGGCAAGTAGCAATCAGCCCCAGCATTTT. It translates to CASSEGASSNQPQHF.

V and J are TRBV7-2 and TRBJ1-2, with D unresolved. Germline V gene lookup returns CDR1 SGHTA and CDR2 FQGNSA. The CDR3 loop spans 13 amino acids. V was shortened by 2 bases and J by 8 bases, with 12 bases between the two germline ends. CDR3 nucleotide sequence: TGTGCCAGCAGCTTACTTCCGCGGGCGGGCTACACCTTC. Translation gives CASSLLPRAGYTF.

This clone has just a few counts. CDR3 sequence reads: CASSLGLRQGEGYTF. CDR3 in DNA: TGCGCCAGCAGCTTGGGATTGAGACAGGGGGAAGGCTACACCTTC. The chain recombines TRBV5-1 with TRBJ1-2; 9 positions match TRBD1. The CDR3 covers 15 residues. The germline V gene encodes CDR1 SGHRS and CDR2 YFSETQ. J gave up 8 bases and V 0 bases, and 8 bases lay outside the gene matches.

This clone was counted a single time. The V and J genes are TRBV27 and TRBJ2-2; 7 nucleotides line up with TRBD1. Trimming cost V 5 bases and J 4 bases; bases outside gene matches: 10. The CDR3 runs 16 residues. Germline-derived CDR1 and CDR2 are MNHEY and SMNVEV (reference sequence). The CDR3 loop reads CASSPDRAPSTGELFF. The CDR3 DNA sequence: TGTGCCAGCAGTCCTGACAGGGCCCCGTCCACCGGGGAGCTGTTTTTT.

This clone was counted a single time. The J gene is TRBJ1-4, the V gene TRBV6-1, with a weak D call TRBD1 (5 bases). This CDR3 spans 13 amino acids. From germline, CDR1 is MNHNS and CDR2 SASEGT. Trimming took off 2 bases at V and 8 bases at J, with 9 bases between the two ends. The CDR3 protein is CASSETGGEKLFF. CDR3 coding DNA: TGTGCCAGCAGTGAAACAGGAGGGGAAAAACTGTTTTTT.

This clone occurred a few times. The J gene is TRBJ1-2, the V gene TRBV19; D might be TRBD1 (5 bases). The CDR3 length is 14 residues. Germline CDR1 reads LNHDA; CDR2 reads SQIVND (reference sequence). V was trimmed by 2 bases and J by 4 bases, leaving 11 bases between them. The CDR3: CASSIMGGSYGYTF. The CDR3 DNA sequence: TGTGCCAGTAGTATAATGGGGGGATCCTATGGCTACACCTTC.

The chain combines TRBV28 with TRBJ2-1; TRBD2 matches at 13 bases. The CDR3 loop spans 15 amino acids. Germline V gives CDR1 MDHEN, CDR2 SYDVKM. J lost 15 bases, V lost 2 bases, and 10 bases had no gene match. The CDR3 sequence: CASSLGGLAGVTGFF. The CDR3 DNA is TGTGCCAGCAGTTTAGGAGGACTAGCGGGAGTTACTGGGTTCTTC.

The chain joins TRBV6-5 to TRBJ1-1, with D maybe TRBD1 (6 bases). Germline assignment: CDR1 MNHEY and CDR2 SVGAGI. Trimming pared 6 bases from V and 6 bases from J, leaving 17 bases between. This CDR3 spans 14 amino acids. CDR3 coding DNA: TGTGCCAGCAGCCAGGGGCGGTTCAGGGCTGAAGCTTTCTTT. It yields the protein CASSQGRFRAEAFF.

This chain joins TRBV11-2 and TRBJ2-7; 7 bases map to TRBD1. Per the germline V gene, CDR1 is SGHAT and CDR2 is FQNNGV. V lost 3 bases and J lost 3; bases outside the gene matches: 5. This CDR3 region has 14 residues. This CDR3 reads CASSFGQVYYEQYF. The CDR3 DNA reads TGTGCCAGCAGCTTTGGACAGGTCTACTACGAGCAGTACTTC.

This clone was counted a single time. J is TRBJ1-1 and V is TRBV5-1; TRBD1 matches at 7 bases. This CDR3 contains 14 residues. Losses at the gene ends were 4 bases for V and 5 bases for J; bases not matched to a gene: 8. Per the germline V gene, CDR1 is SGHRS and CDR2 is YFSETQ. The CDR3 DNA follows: TGCGCCAGCAGCCCTAACCCAGGGGGGACTGAAGCTTTCTTT. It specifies CASSPNPGGTEAFF.

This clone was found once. CDR3 in DNA: TGTGCCAGCTCACAAGACAGGGGGAACTATGGCTACACCTTC. Protein: CASSQDRGNYGYTF. The rearrangement joins TRBV18 to TRBJ1-2; TRBD1 matches 9 bases. In germline, CDR1 is KGHSH, CDR2 LQKENI. CDR3 size: 14 residues. V trimming: 4 bases; J trimming: 2 bases; junction bases outside the gene matches: 2.

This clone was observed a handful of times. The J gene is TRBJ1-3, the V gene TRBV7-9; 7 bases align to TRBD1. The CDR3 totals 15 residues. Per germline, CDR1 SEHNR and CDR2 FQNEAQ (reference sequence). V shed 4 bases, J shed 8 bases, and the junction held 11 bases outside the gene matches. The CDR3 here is CASSYQRQGLDTIYF. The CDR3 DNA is TGTGCCAGCAGCTATCAAAGACAGGGTTTGGACACCATATATTTT.

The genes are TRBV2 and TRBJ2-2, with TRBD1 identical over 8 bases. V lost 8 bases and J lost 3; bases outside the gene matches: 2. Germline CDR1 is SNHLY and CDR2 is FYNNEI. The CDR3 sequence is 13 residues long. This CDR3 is CASRTGHTGELFF. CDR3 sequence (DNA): TGTGCCAGCCGGACAGGGCACACCGGGGAGCTGTTTTTT.

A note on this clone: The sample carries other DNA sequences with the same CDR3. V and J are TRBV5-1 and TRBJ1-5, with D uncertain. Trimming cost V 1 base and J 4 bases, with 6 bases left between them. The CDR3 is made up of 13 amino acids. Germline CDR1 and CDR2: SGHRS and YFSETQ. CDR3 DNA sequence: TGCGCCAGCAGCTTGAACGGGAATCAGCCCCAGCATTTT. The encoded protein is CASSLNGNQPQHF.

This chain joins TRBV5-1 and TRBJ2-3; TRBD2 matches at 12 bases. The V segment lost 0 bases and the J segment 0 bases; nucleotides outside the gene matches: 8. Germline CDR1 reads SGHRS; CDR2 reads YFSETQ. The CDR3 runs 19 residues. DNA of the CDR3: TGCGCCAGCAGCTTGGTAGCGACTAGCGGGGGTACTAGCACAGATACGCAGTATTTT. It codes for CASSLVATSGGTSTDTQYF.

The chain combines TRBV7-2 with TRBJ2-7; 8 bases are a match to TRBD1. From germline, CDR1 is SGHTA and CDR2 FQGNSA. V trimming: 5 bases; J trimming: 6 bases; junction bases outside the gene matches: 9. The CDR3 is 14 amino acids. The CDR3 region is CASSPFPQGGEQYF. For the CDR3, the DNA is TGTGCCAGCAGCCCATTCCCACAGGGGGGCGAGCAGTACTTC.

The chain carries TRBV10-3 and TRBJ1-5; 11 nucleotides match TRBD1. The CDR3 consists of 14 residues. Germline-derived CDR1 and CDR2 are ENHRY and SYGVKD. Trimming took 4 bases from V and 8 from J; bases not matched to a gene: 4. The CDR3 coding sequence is TGTGCCATCAGTGTGGGACAGGGGGTAGAGCCCCAGCATTTT. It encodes CAISVGQGVEPQHF.

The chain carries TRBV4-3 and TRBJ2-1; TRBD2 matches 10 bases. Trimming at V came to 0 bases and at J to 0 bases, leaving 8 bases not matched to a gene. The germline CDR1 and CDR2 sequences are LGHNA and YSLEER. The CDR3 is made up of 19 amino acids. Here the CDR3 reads CASSQEVWASGSSYNEQFF. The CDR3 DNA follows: TGCGCCAGCAGCCAAGAAGTTTGGGCTAGCGGGAGCTCCTACAATGAGCAGTTCTTC.

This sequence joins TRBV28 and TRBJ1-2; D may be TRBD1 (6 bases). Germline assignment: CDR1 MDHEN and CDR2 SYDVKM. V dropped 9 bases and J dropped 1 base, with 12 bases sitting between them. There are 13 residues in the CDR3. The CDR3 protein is CASGQILNYGYTF. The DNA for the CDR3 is TGTGCCAGTGGACAGATACTTAACTATGGCTACACCTTC.

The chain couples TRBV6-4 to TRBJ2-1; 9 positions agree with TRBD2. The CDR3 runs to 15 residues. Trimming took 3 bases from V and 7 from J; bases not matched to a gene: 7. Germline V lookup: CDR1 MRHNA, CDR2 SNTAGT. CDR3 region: CASSEAGGPGNEQFF. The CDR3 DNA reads TGTGCCAGCAGTGAGGCGGGAGGGCCGGGAAATGAGCAGTTCTTC.

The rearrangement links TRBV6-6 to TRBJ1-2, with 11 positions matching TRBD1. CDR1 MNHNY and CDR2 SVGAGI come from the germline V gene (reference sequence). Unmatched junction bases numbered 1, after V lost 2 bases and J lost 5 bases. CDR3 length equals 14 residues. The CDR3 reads CASSYGDRGYGYTF. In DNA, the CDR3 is TGTGCCAGCAGTTACGGGGACAGGGGGTATGGCTACACCTTC.

CDR3 loop: CASSESAGEDTQYF. CDR3 coding DNA: TGCGCCAGCAGTGAGTCGGCAGGGGAGGATACGCAGTATTTT. The chain has TRBV10-1 and TRBJ2-3; D possibly corresponds to TRBD1 (6 bases). CDR3 length equals 14 residues. Germline assignment: CDR1 WNHNN and CDR2 SYGVQD (reference sequence). V was trimmed by 0 bases and J by 6 bases, leaving 10 bases between them.

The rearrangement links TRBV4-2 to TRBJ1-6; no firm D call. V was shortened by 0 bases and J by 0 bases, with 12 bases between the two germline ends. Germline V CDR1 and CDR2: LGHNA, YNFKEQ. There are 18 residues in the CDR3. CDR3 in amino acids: CASSQDLVYSSYNSPLHF. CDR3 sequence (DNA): TGTGCCAGCAGCCAAGATCTGGTTTACAGCTCCTATAATTCACCCCTCCACTTT.